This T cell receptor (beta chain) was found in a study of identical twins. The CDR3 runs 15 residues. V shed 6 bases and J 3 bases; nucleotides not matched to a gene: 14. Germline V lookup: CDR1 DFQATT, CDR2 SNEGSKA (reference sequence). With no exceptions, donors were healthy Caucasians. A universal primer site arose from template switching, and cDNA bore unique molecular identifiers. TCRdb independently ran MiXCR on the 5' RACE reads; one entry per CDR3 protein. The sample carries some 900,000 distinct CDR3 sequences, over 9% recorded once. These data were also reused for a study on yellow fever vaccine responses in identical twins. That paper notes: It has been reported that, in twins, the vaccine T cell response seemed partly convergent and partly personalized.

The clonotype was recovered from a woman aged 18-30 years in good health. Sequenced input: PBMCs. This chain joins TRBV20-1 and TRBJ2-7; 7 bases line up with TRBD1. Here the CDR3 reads CSASAPGQTSYEQYF. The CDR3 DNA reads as TGCAGTGCCTCAGCCCCGGGACAGACGAGCTACGAGCAGTACTTC.